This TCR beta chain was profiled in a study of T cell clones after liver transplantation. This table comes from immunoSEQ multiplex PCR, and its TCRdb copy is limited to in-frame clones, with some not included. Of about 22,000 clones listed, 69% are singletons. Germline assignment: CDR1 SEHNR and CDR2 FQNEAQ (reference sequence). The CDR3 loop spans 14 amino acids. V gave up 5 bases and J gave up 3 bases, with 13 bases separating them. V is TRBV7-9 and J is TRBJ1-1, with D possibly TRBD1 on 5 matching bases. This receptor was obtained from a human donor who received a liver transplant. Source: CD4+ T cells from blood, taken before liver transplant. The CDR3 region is CASSIFRDDTEAFF. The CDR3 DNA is TGTGCCAGCAGCATTTTCCGGGACGACACTGAAGCTTTCTTT. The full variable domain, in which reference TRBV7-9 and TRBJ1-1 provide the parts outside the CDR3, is DTGVSQNPRHKITKRGQNVTFRCDPISEHNRLYWYRQTLGQGPEFLTYFQNEAQLEKSRLLSDRFSAERPKGSFSTLEIQRTEQGDSAMYLCASSIFRDDTEAFFGQGTRLTVV.